Presented here are 15 T cell receptor beta chains from one specimen sequenced in a study of blood T cell repertoires in COVID-19. Assay: immunoSEQ multiplex PCR; the TCRdb copy retains only in-frame clones and omits some. Found here are 150,000 to 200,000 clones, nearly 85% of them singletons; the top ten hold over 5%. Sequencing input: peripheral blood. The source is a woman aged 25-40 years with acute or convalescent COVID-19.

This sequence joins TRBV9 and TRBJ2-7; no definite D call. Germline V lookup: CDR1 SGDLS, CDR2 YYNGEE. The CDR3 has 14 amino acids. Trimming left V 4 bases short and J 1 base short, with 12 bases between. The CDR3 region has the DNA TGTGCCAGCAGCCCCTTGACTGGTTCCTACGAGCAGTACTTC. Its protein is CASSPLTGSYEQYF.

The chain carries TRBV2 and TRBJ1-2, with a possible D match to TRBD1 (6 bases). The CDR3 has 15 residues. Germline CDR1 and CDR2: SNHLY and FYNNEI. The V end lost 5 bases, the J end lost 8 bases, and 21 bases lay between the germline ends. The CDR3 DNA is TGTGCCAGCAGTCTAGTTTCAGCGGGGGGCGGGGGCTACACCTTC. Its translation: CASSLVSAGGGGYTF.

This chain uses TRBV4-3 with TRBJ1-1, with D possibly being TRBD1 (6 bases). Deletions cut 0 bases from V and 7 bases from J, with 12 bases between. This CDR3 is 14 amino acids long. CDR1 is LGHNA, CDR2 YSLEER, per germline. The CDR3: CASSQEGGTGEAFF. The CDR3 nucleotides read TGCGCCAGCAGCCAAGAAGGGGGAACGGGTGAAGCTTTCTTT.

The V and J genes are TRBV11-2 and TRBJ1-2; D is unclear. The CDR3 covers 14 residues. Germline lookup yields CDR1 SGHAT and CDR2 FQNNGV. Trimming left V 3 bases short and J 3 bases short, with 11 bases between. CDR3 DNA: TGTGCCAGCAGCTTCCACCCGGGTGACTATGGCTACACCTTC. Protein product: CASSFHPGDYGYTF.

This clone was recorded many times. The V gene is TRBV9, the J gene TRBJ2-7; 7 nucleotides align to TRBD1. Germline CDR1 SGDLS, CDR2 YYNGEE. The CDR3 totals 15 residues. V trimming: 0 bases; J trimming: 5 bases; junction bases outside the gene matches: 8. This CDR3 reads CASSVATGARDEQYF. The DNA for the CDR3 is TGTGCCAGCAGCGTAGCTACAGGGGCCAGGGACGAGCAGTACTTC.

The CDR3 spells CASNLGSGYTF. The DNA for the CDR3 is TGTGCCAGTAACCTGGGGAGCGGCTACACCTTC. The rearrangement joins TRBV19 to TRBJ1-2; D uncertain. Germline CDR1 reads LNHDA; CDR2 reads SQIVND (reference sequence). V was shortened by 7 bases and J by 8 bases, with 11 bases between the two germline ends. CDR3 length equals 11 residues.

The rearrangement joins TRBV19 to TRBJ1-2; unclear D gene. Looked up from germline, CDR1 is LNHDA and CDR2 is SQIVND (reference sequence). This CDR3 has 15 amino acids. The germline V and J ends were trimmed by 3 bases and 5 bases, with 16 bases remaining between them. DNA for the CDR3: TGTGCCAGTAGTATTCCCTCCCAGGCCGAATATGGCTACACCTTC. This gives the protein CASSIPSQAEYGYTF.

The chain links TRBV27 to TRBJ2-7; TRBD2 aligns across 10 bases. J lost 4 bases, V lost 6 bases, and 12 bases had no gene match. This CDR3 comprises 16 residues. Germline V CDR1 and CDR2: MNHEY, SMNVEV (reference sequence). The DNA for the CDR3 is TGTGCCAGCAGCTTACGGGGGGGACTAGCGTGGTACGAGCAGTACTTC. Protein product: CASSLRGGLAWYEQYF.

This clone has a single count. The chain joins TRBV11-3 to TRBJ1-1; unclear D gene. The CDR3 contains 14 residues. The V gene lost 2 bases and the J gene lost 1 base, with 8 bases spanning the gap. Germline CDR1 and CDR2: SGHNT and YENEEA. The CDR3 sequence: CASSLHPGNTEAFF. For the CDR3, the DNA is TGTGCCAGCAGCTTACACCCAGGGAACACTGAAGCTTTCTTT.

The V gene is TRBV4-2, the J gene TRBJ1-5; the D is unclear. Germline CDR1 reads LGHNA; CDR2 reads YNFKEQ. Trimming took off 1 base at V and 6 bases at J, with 13 bases between the two ends. The CDR3 is 15 amino acids. DNA for the CDR3: TGTGCCAGCAGCCAAGGCTCCGCATTGGCTCAGCCCCAGCATTTT. This translates into CASSQGSALAQPQHF.

V gene TRBV29-1 combines with J gene TRBJ1-5; 9 bases match TRBD1. Germline V lookup: CDR1 SQVTM, CDR2 ANQGSEA. With 6 bases clipped from V and 7 bases from J, the junction kept 10 bases outside the gene matches. The CDR3 has 14 residues. The CDR3 protein is CSVSTGGAGQPQHF. The CDR3 region has the DNA TGCAGCGTCTCAACAGGGGGCGCAGGACAGCCCCAGCATTTT.

The chain combines TRBV27 with TRBJ2-7, with 7 bases aligning to TRBD1. This CDR3 is built from 15 residues. Per germline, CDR1 MNHEY and CDR2 SMNVEV (reference sequence). The ends lost 4 bases at V and 6 bases at J; junction bases unmatched: 12. CDR3 sequence: CASSYSGTAFLEQYF. The CDR3 nucleotides read TGTGCCAGCAGTTACTCCGGGACAGCTTTCCTCGAGCAGTACTTC.

V is TRBV5-1 and J is TRBJ2-3; a possible D gene is TRBD2 (5 bases). Trimming removed 0 bases at V and 10 bases at J, with 12 bases between. Germline assignment: CDR1 SGHRS and CDR2 YFSETQ. This CDR3 spans 13 amino acids. The CDR3 bases are TGCGCCAGCAGCTTGGTCGGGAAGGAGGCGCAGTATTTT. Its translation: CASSLVGKEAQYF.

The chain joins TRBV6-5 to TRBJ2-1; no definite D call. This CDR3 comprises 11 residues. Germline V CDR1 and CDR2: MNHEY, SVGAGI. Trimming shortened V by 7 bases and J by 10 bases, and 11 bases separated the two germline ends. Written as DNA, the CDR3 is TGTGCCAGCACCCCCCTTCAGGAGCAGTTCTTC. This sequence encodes CASTPLQEQFF.

This rearrangement joins TRBV29-1 to TRBJ1-2; the D gene is possibly TRBD1 (6 bases). V lost 4 bases to trimming and J lost 8 bases, with 17 bases between them. Germline CDR1 and CDR2: SQVTM and ANQGSEA. The CDR3 has 13 amino acids. DNA for the CDR3: TGCAGCGTTGCAGGGACACCCCGGCGGGGCTACACCTTC. As protein: CSVAGTPRRGYTF.